The 29 T cell receptor beta chains presented below share a single source sample, sequenced in a study of cytomegalovirus exposure and HLA in healthy donors (dated by TCRdb to 2015 to 2018). Receptor libraries were prepared by the immunoSEQ multiplex PCR assay. The multiplex PCR relied on a mix of 60 forward primers for TCR Vbeta segments and 13 reverse primers for TCR Jbeta segments. TCRdb stores this immuneACCESS table with in-frame sequences only. Part of the clones is absent; in the studies checked, under half of the shortfall reflects unresolved V genes, and no reason is known for the rest. Recorded for this sample are around 67,000 clones; roughly 74% of them occurred a single time. 7.8% of the sample rests with the top ten. Sequenced material: PBMCs. These receptors were collected from a man younger than 35 in good health and CMV-seropositive.

J is TRBJ1-5 and V is TRBV6-1; 11 bases agree with TRBD1. The CDR3 sequence is 15 residues long. The ends lost 3 bases at V and 7 bases at J; junction bases unmatched: 5. Germline-derived CDR1 and CDR2 are MNHNS and SASEGT. In nucleotides, the CDR3 is TGTGCCAGCAGTGAGCAGGACAGGGGGCAACAGCCCCAGCATTTT. As protein: CASSEQDRGQQPQHF.

This clone was found once. The chain recombines TRBV29-1 with TRBJ2-3; D is perhaps TRBD2 (5 bases). This CDR3 spans 10 amino acids. V was pared by 3 bases and J by 10 bases, with 8 bases between. Germline lookup yields CDR1 SQVTM and CDR2 ANQGSEA. The CDR3 DNA is TGCAGCGTTGAGGCGGGTGCGCAGTATTTT. Amino acid sequence: CSVEAGAQYF.

The rearrangement uses TRBV30 and TRBJ1-2; 9 nucleotides agree with TRBD1. The CDR3 runs 11 residues. V shed 5 bases, J shed 8 bases, and the junction held 3 bases outside the gene matches. The germline V gene has CDR1 GTSNPN and CDR2 SVGIG (reference sequence). The CDR3 here is CAWLDRGGYTF. CDR3 sequence (DNA): TGTGCCTGGCTGGACAGGGGCGGCTACACCTTC.

The J gene is TRBJ2-1, the V gene TRBV4-1; D may be TRBD2 (5 bases). The CDR3 is 16 amino acids. V shed 4 bases and J shed 8 bases, with 21 bases lying between them. Germline V lookup: CDR1 MGHRA, CDR2 YSYEKL. CDR3 amino acids: CASSLLASLDGDEQFF. Here the CDR3 DNA reads TGCGCCAGCAGCCTTTTAGCCTCCCTTGACGGGGATGAGCAGTTCTTC.

The chain combines TRBV28 with TRBJ2-7, with D unresolved. This CDR3 has 14 amino acids. Trimming pared 2 bases from V and 6 bases from J, leaving 14 bases between. Germline V gene lookup returns CDR1 MDHEN and CDR2 SYDVKM. CDR3 residues: CASSLRPTPGEQYF. The CDR3 DNA is TGTGCCAGCAGTTTACGACCGACACCCGGCGAGCAGTACTTC.

The V gene is TRBV29-1, the J gene TRBJ2-5, with TRBD2 identical over 8 bases. The CDR3 loop spans 14 amino acids. The V and J ends lost 1 base and 5 bases, in that order; junction bases with no gene match: 6. The germline V gene encodes CDR1 SQVTM and CDR2 ANQGSEA. For the CDR3, the DNA is TGCAGCGTTGAAGGCAGCAGCGGGAGTGAGACCCAGTACTTC. Translating gives CSVEGSSGSETQYF.

This chain connects TRBV19 to TRBJ1-5; TRBD1 might be the D (6 bases). This CDR3 has 13 residues. V lost 5 bases and J lost 5, with 10 bases in between. The germline V gene encodes CDR1 LNHDA and CDR2 SQIVND (reference sequence). The CDR3 nucleotides are TGTGCCAGTAGTTACAGGGAAGATCAGCCCCAGCATTTT. It specifies CASSYREDQPQHF.

This clone was counted once. The chain combines TRBV13 with TRBJ2-7, with D perhaps TRBD2 (5 bases). V gave up 5 bases and J gave up 7 bases, with 12 bases separating them. The germline CDR1 and CDR2 sequences are PRHDT and FYEKMQ (reference sequence). The CDR3 is 12 amino acids. The CDR3 DNA reads TGTGCCAGCAGCCTCATAACGGGGGAGCAGTACTTC. This sequence encodes CASSLITGEQYF.

The chain employs TRBV4-1 and TRBJ2-1; D might be TRBD1 (6 bases). Germline V CDR1 and CDR2: MGHRA, YSYEKL. The V end was cut by 0 bases, the J end by 8 bases, with 17 bases between. This CDR3 region has 16 residues. CDR3 DNA sequence: TGCGCCAGCAGCCAAGAAAGGAAACAGGGACGCGATGAGCAGTTCTTC. Amino acid sequence: CASSQERKQGRDEQFF.

This rearrangement joins TRBV7-6 to TRBJ2-7, with D tentatively TRBD1 (5 bases). The germline V and J ends were trimmed by 1 base and 3 bases, with 13 bases remaining between them. The CDR3 sequence is 15 residues long. Germline lookup yields CDR1 SGHVS and CDR2 FNYEAQ. The DNA of the CDR3 is TGTGCCAGCAGCTTAGTTTCAGGGCAGAGCTACGAGCAGTACTTC. It is translated as CASSLVSGQSYEQYF. The full variable domain, with the rest looked up from reference TRBV7-6 and TRBJ2-7, is GAGVSQSPRYKVTKRGQDVALRCDPISGHVSLYWYRQALGQGPEFLTYFNYEAQQDKSGLPNDRFSAERPEGSISTLTIQRTEQRDSAMYRCASSLVSGQSYEQYFGPGTRLTVT.

V and J are TRBV7-6 and TRBJ1-5; D is unclear. The CDR3 spans 14 residues. CDR1 and CDR2 (germline): SGHVS, FNYEAQ. The V end lost 1 base, the J end lost 5 bases, and 9 bases lay between the germline ends. The CDR3 nucleotides read TGTGCCAGCAGCTTAGGGGAGGGTTATCAGCCCCAGCATTTT. This encodes CASSLGEGYQPQHF.

The chain has TRBV4-2 and TRBJ2-2; 8 bases align to TRBD2. The CDR3 spans 21 residues. CDR1 LGHNA and CDR2 YNFKEQ come from the germline V gene. The J segment lost 1 base and the V segment lost 2 bases, leaving 18 bases of the junction unmatched. The DNA of the CDR3 is TGTGCCAGCAGCCAATACTCTAGCCCCTGGGCGAGCGGGGGGAACACCGGGGAGCTGTTTTTT. It codes for CASSQYSSPWASGGNTGELFF.

The chain recombines TRBV10-2 with TRBJ1-2; the D gene is possibly TRBD1 (5 bases). The CDR3 extends over 16 amino acids. Trimming cost V 0 bases and J 4 bases, with 15 bases left between them. Germline assignment: CDR1 WSHSY and CDR2 SAAADI. CDR3 protein: CASSESGAGPSYGYTF. Here the CDR3 DNA reads TGCGCCAGCAGTGAGTCTGGGGCAGGCCCCTCCTATGGCTACACCTTC.

This chain connects TRBV30 to TRBJ2-5; 8 bases are a match to TRBD2. Germline V gene data show CDR1 as GTSNPN and CDR2 as SVGIG (reference sequence). With V trimmed by 5 bases and J by 6 bases, 5 bases remained unmatched. The CDR3 contains 12 residues. CDR3 protein: CAWEIAGQTQYF. The CDR3, as DNA: TGTGCCTGGGAAATAGCGGGGCAGACCCAGTACTTC.

In nucleotides, the CDR3 is TGCGCCAGCAGCCAGCTACTGGGGCCCCAGCCCCAGCATTTT. This gives the protein CASSQLLGPQPQHF. The chain employs TRBV4-1 and TRBJ1-5; possibly TRBD1 for D (5 bases). V gave up 3 bases and J gave up 7 bases, with 13 bases separating them. Germline CDR1 and CDR2: MGHRA and YSYEKL. The length of the CDR3 is 14 residues.

The chain carries TRBV28 and TRBJ1-2; D is perhaps TRBD1 (5 bases). V was cut by 6 bases and J by 7 bases, with 15 bases left in between. This CDR3 spans 13 amino acids. Germline loops: CDR1 MDHEN, CDR2 SYDVKM. The CDR3 spells CASSPGEWPGYTF. The CDR3 nucleotides read TGTGCCAGCAGCCCGGGGGAGTGGCCTGGCTACACCTTC.

The rearrangement uses TRBV2 and TRBJ1-1; D perhaps matches TRBD1 (6 bases). The CDR3 spans 14 residues. In germline, CDR1 is SNHLY, CDR2 FYNNEI. V gave up 3 bases and J gave up 4 bases, with 12 bases separating them. DNA of the CDR3: TGTGCCAGCAGTGATAGGACAGCCGCCACTGAAGCTTTCTTT. Amino acid sequence: CASSDRTAATEAFF. The variable domain in full, completed from reference TRBV2 and TRBJ1-1, reads EPEVTQTPSHQVTQMGQEVILRCVPISNHLYFYWYRQILGQKVEFLVSFYNNEISEKSEIFDDQFSVERPDGSNFTLKIRSTKLEDSAMYFCASSDRTAATEAFFGQGTRLTVV.

The gene calls are TRBV4-1 and TRBJ2-4; 7 nucleotides line up with TRBD1. V was clipped by 3 bases and J by 2 bases; unmatched bases: 4. The germline V gene encodes CDR1 MGHRA and CDR2 YSYEKL. This CDR3 contains 15 residues. CDR3 amino acids: CASSHPGQPKNIQYF. The CDR3 nucleotides read TGCGCCAGCAGCCACCCGGGACAGCCCAAAAACATTCAGTACTTC.

The table lists this clone with a few counts. J is TRBJ2-3 and V is TRBV7-9; unclear D gene. Looked up from germline, CDR1 is SEHNR and CDR2 is FQNEAQ (reference sequence). The CDR3 is 19 amino acids. V was clipped by 5 bases and J by 1 base, with 25 bases between them. CDR3 bases: TGTGCCAGCAGCCCCTACCAGATGAAGGCGAAACGGGGCACAGATACGCAGTATTTT. Amino acids: CASSPYQMKAKRGTDTQYF.

This chain links TRBV6-1 with TRBJ1-4; perhaps TRBD1 as D (6 bases). Deletions cut 1 base from V and 5 bases from J, with 11 bases between. In germline, CDR1 is MNHNS, CDR2 SASEGT. The CDR3 is 15 amino acids. The CDR3 nucleotides are TGTGCCAGCAGTGAAGGGACAGCTTCAAATGAAAAACTGTTTTTT. It specifies CASSEGTASNEKLFF.

The J gene is TRBJ1-1, the V gene TRBV2, with a weak D call TRBD1 (6 bases). V dropped 3 bases and J dropped 1 base, with 6 bases sitting between them. CDR1 and CDR2 from the germline V gene are SNHLY and FYNNEI. CDR3 length equals 13 residues. DNA for the CDR3: TGTGCCAGCAGTGACAGGGGGAACACTGAAGCTTTCTTT. This gives the protein CASSDRGNTEAFF.

The rearrangement links TRBV7-9 to TRBJ2-5, with TRBD1 as a possible D gene (6 bases). The V end lost 6 bases, the J end lost 0 bases, and 11 bases lay between the germline ends. This CDR3 is built from 14 residues. Germline V CDR1 and CDR2: SEHNR, FQNEAQ (reference sequence). CDR3 nucleotide sequence: TGTGCCAGCAGTTCCGACAGGCACCAAGAGACCCAGTACTTC. Encoded protein: CASSSDRHQETQYF.

This chain uses TRBV10-2 with TRBJ1-2; D call uncertain. The germline V gene has CDR1 WSHSY and CDR2 SAAADI. Trimming removed 0 bases from V and 5 bases from J, with 10 bases in between. The CDR3 length is 14 residues. CDR3 residues: CASSESWRLYGYTF. As DNA, the CDR3 is TGCGCCAGCAGTGAGTCTTGGCGGTTGTATGGCTACACCTTC.

V is TRBV15 and J is TRBJ1-5; the D gene is possibly TRBD1 (6 bases). Germline lookup yields CDR1 LNHNV and CDR2 YYDKDF (reference sequence). V was shortened by 5 bases and J by 0 bases, with 11 bases between the two germline ends. The CDR3 spans 15 residues. In DNA form, the CDR3 reads TGTGCCACCAGCTGGCAGGGGTATAGCAATCAGCCCCAGCATTTT. It translates to CATSWQGYSNQPQHF.

The chain has TRBV4-2 and TRBJ2-3; 11 bases align to TRBD2. The length of the CDR3 is 17 residues. The junction had 7 bases not matched to a gene; V was cut back by 1 base and J by 4 bases. The germline V gene encodes CDR1 LGHNA and CDR2 YNFKEQ. The CDR3, as DNA: TGTGCCAGCAGCCAAGCAGTTAGCGGGGGGGTAGCAGATACGCAGTATTTT. It translates to CASSQAVSGGVADTQYF.

The chain carries TRBV13 and TRBJ1-2, with 8 bases identical to TRBD1. This CDR3 has 14 residues. CDR1 is PRHDT and CDR2 is FYEKMQ in the germline V gene (reference sequence). Unmatched junction bases numbered 4, after V lost 5 bases and J lost 2 bases. The CDR3 DNA is TGTGCCAGCAGCCCCCGACAGGGGAACTATGGCTACACCTTC. As protein: CASSPRQGNYGYTF.

J is TRBJ2-6 and V is TRBV29-1, with D possibly TRBD1 on 6 matching bases. The germline CDR1 and CDR2 sequences are SQVTM and ANQGSEA. V gave up 7 bases and J gave up 1 base, with 20 bases separating them. This CDR3 has 17 amino acids. The CDR3 nucleotides read TGCAGCGCCCTAACCGGGACAAGGGGGTCTGGGGCCAACGTCCTGACTTTC. Its protein product is CSALTGTRGSGANVLTF.

The chain uses TRBV25-1 and TRBJ1-1; D not resolved. V dropped 5 bases and J dropped 1 base, with 8 bases sitting between them. Germline CDR1 is MGHDK and CDR2 is SYGVNS. This CDR3 has 13 amino acids. CDR3 in DNA: TGTGCCAGCAGTTGGCAGGCGAACACTGAAGCTTTCTTT. Translation gives CASSWQANTEAFF.

This sequence joins TRBV13 and TRBJ2-7; the match to TRBD1 covers 7 bases. The CDR3 is made up of 15 amino acids. CDR1 is PRHDT and CDR2 is FYEKMQ in the germline V gene (reference sequence). The ends lost 6 bases at V and 0 bases at J; junction bases unmatched: 8. In DNA form, the CDR3 reads TGTGCCAGCAGACAGACCGGGACAGTCTCCTACGAGCAGTACTTC. It is translated as CASRQTGTVSYEQYF.